Listed below are T cell receptor beta chains from one sample, sequenced in a study of OX40 agonist ivuxolimab in advanced cancers. Clones were read by immunoSEQ multiplex PCR, and TCRdb kept only the in-frame ones, dropping some. The profile covers some 25,000 clones, with 65% to 90% appearing a single time and roughly two fifths taken by the ten largest. This material consisted of CD4+ or CD8+ T cells sorted from blood, taken in a trial of the OX40 agonist ivuxolimab. These receptor sequences come from an adult with an advanced solid tumor such as melanoma, head and neck, liver or kidney cancer. Both conserved end residues are part of each CDR3. The order of the fields is V gene, J gene, clone size, D gene, CDR3 protein, CDR3 DNA. The D gene is left open where the match is weak. Clone size is not always given. Where it is, it says once, few, many or a class for expanded clones.

v_call: TRBV19
j_call: TRBJ2-1
clone_size: -
d_call: TRBD2
cdr3_aa: CASSFSGTSWGYNEQFF
cdr3_nt: TGTGCCAGTAGTTTTTCCGGGACTAGCTGGGGTTACAATGAGCAGTTCTTC

v_call: TRBV4-1
j_call: TRBJ2-3
clone_size: -
d_call: -
cdr3_aa: CASSTQSSTDTQYF
cdr3_nt: TGCGCCAGCAGCACTCAGTCCAGCACAGATACGCAGTATTTT

v_call: TRBV10-3
j_call: TRBJ2-7
clone_size: -
d_call: TRBD1
cdr3_aa: CAISKGQGGDEQYF
cdr3_nt: TGTGCCATCAGTAAAGGACAGGGTGGGGACGAGCAGTACTTC

v_call: TRBV15
j_call: TRBJ2-5
clone_size: -
d_call: -
cdr3_aa: CATANSGSQETQYF
cdr3_nt: TGTGCCACCGCTAACTCAGGGTCGCAAGAGACCCAGTACTTC

v_call: TRBV27
j_call: TRBJ2-1
clone_size: -
d_call: -
cdr3_aa: CASSLQGPNEQFF
cdr3_nt: TGTGCCAGCAGTCTACAGGGTCCCAATGAGCAGTTCTTC

v_call: TRBV5-4
j_call: TRBJ2-3
clone_size: -
d_call: TRBD2
cdr3_aa: CASPRAGDSTDTQYF
cdr3_nt: TGTGCCAGCCCTCGAGCGGGGGATAGCACAGATACGCAGTATTTT

v_call: TRBV15
j_call: TRBJ2-7
clone_size: -
d_call: TRBD2
cdr3_aa: CATSRAGEDEQYF
cdr3_nt: TGTGCCACCTCACGGGCGGGAGAAGACGAGCAGTACTTC

v_call: TRBV28
j_call: TRBJ1-2
clone_size: -
d_call: TRBD1
cdr3_aa: CASALQGALSYYGYTF
cdr3_nt: TGTGCCAGCGCACTCCAGGGGGCTCTATCTTACTATGGCTACACCTTC

v_call: TRBV5-1
j_call: TRBJ1-2
clone_size: -
d_call: TRBD1
cdr3_aa: CASSKDREPHGYTF
cdr3_nt: TGCGCCAGCAGCAAGGACAGGGAACCCCATGGCTACACCTTC

v_call: TRBV15
j_call: TRBJ2-3
clone_size: once
d_call: -
cdr3_aa: CATRDPNTDTQYF
cdr3_nt: TGTGCCACCAGGGATCCCAACACAGATACGCAGTATTTT

v_call: TRBV5-6
j_call: TRBJ2-3
clone_size: once
d_call: TRBD2
cdr3_aa: CASSLISGASTDTQYF
cdr3_nt: TGTGCCAGCAGCTTGATTAGCGGGGCTAGCACAGATACGCAGTATTTT

v_call: TRBV7-2
j_call: TRBJ2-1
clone_size: -
d_call: -
cdr3_aa: CASSLGGDLTYNEQFF
cdr3_nt: TGTGCCAGCAGCTTAGGGGGGGACTTAACCTACAATGAGCAGTTCTTC

v_call: TRBV6-4
j_call: TRBJ2-1
clone_size: few
d_call: -
cdr3_aa: CASSASGSNNEQFF
cdr3_nt: TGTGCCAGCAGTGCCTCCGGGAGCAACAATGAGCAGTTCTTC

v_call: TRBV19
j_call: TRBJ2-7
clone_size: once
d_call: -
cdr3_aa: CASSLVWAPTREQYF
cdr3_nt: TGTGCCAGTAGTCTGGTCTGGGCCCCGACTAGGGAGCAGTACTTC

v_call: TRBV7-9
j_call: TRBJ2-3
clone_size: -
d_call: -
cdr3_aa: CASSHPPLTSTDTQYF
cdr3_nt: TGTGCCAGCAGCCACCCTCCGCTAACTAGCACAGATACGCAGTATTTT

v_call: TRBV6-5
j_call: TRBJ1-1
clone_size: -
d_call: -
cdr3_aa: CASSYNGGTEAFF
cdr3_nt: TGTGCCAGCAGTTACAACGGTGGAACTGAAGCTTTCTTT

v_call: TRBV5-8
j_call: TRBJ2-5
clone_size: -
d_call: TRBD1
cdr3_aa: CASSLAGTGYQETQYF
cdr3_nt: TGTGCCAGCAGCTTGGCCGGGACAGGGTACCAAGAGACCCAGTACTTC

v_call: TRBV27
j_call: TRBJ2-2
clone_size: -
d_call: TRBD2
cdr3_aa: CASIPGLAYTGELFF
cdr3_nt: TGTGCCAGCATTCCGGGACTAGCGTATACCGGGGAGCTGTTTTTT

v_call: TRBV6-1
j_call: TRBJ2-5
clone_size: medium-sized
d_call: -
cdr3_aa: CASSEPASGRKETQYF
cdr3_nt: TGTGCCAGCAGTGAACCCGCGAGCGGACGGAAAGAGACCCAGTACTTC

v_call: TRBV11-2
j_call: TRBJ2-5
clone_size: -
d_call: -
cdr3_aa: CASSFSYGGRETQYF
cdr3_nt: TGTGCCAGCAGCTTCTCGTATGGCGGTCGTGAGACCCAGTACTTC

v_call: TRBV6-1
j_call: TRBJ1-1
clone_size: -
d_call: -
cdr3_aa: CASSEGSTEAFF
cdr3_nt: TGTGCCAGCAGTGAAGGTTCCACTGAAGCTTTCTTT

v_call: TRBV15
j_call: TRBJ2-5
clone_size: -
d_call: -
cdr3_aa: CATSRGLDQETQYF
cdr3_nt: TGTGCCACCAGCAGGGGACTTGACCAAGAGACCCAGTACTTC

v_call: TRBV11-2
j_call: TRBJ2-7
clone_size: -
d_call: -
cdr3_aa: CASSSTNYEQYF
cdr3_nt: TGTGCCAGCAGCTCAACAAACTACGAGCAGTACTTC

v_call: TRBV5-1
j_call: TRBJ2-7
clone_size: -
d_call: -
cdr3_aa: CASSMRDPYYEQYF
cdr3_nt: TGCGCCAGCAGCATGCGGGACCCGTACTACGAGCAGTACTTC

v_call: TRBV7-8
j_call: TRBJ2-7
clone_size: -
d_call: -
cdr3_aa: CASSLYRDLPSF
cdr3_nt: TGTGCCAGCAGCTTATACCGGGATCTTCCTTCCTTC

v_call: TRBV11-3
j_call: TRBJ2-7
clone_size: -
d_call: -
cdr3_aa: CASSPGTAYEQYF
cdr3_nt: TGTGCCAGCAGCCCAGGGACGGCCTACGAGCAGTACTTC

v_call: TRBV19
j_call: TRBJ2-2
clone_size: -
d_call: TRBD2
cdr3_aa: CASTSAGGLAGELFF
cdr3_nt: TGTGCCAGTACCTCAGCGGGGGGGCTAGCCGGGGAGCTGTTTTTT

v_call: TRBV5-1
j_call: TRBJ2-7
clone_size: -
d_call: TRBD2
cdr3_aa: CASSWGGEEQYF
cdr3_nt: TGCGCCAGCAGCTGGGGGGGTGAGGAGCAGTACTTC

v_call: TRBV4-1
j_call: TRBJ2-7
clone_size: -
d_call: TRBD2
cdr3_aa: CASSQGLAALSYEQYF
cdr3_nt: TGCGCCAGCAGCCAGGGACTAGCGGCCCTCTCCTACGAGCAGTACTTC

v_call: TRBV27
j_call: TRBJ2-7
clone_size: -
d_call: -
cdr3_aa: CASSLAVGGEQYF
cdr3_nt: TGTGCCAGCAGTTTAGCGGTGGGGGGCGAGCAGTACTTC

v_call: TRBV2
j_call: TRBJ1-6
clone_size: -
d_call: TRBD1
cdr3_aa: CASILPGTAPNSPLHF
cdr3_nt: TGTGCCAGCATTCTCCCAGGGACAGCTCCTAATTCACCCCTCCACTTT

v_call: TRBV6-5
j_call: TRBJ1-2
clone_size: -
d_call: -
cdr3_aa: CASSPDSYGYTF
cdr3_nt: TGTGCCAGCAGTCCCGACAGCTATGGCTACACCTTC

v_call: TRBV27
j_call: TRBJ2-5
clone_size: -
d_call: -
cdr3_aa: CASRLGLGAQETQYF
cdr3_nt: TGTGCCAGCAGACTCGGTCTTGGCGCACAAGAGACCCAGTACTTC

v_call: TRBV29-1
j_call: TRBJ1-2
clone_size: -
d_call: -
cdr3_aa: CSVAGLSYGYTF
cdr3_nt: TGCAGCGTTGCGGGGCTGAGCTATGGCTACACCTTC

v_call: TRBV2
j_call: TRBJ2-5
clone_size: -
d_call: -
cdr3_aa: CASSDGLGIRETQYF
cdr3_nt: TGTGCCAGCAGTGACGGCCTGGGAATAAGAGAGACCCAGTACTTC

v_call: TRBV28
j_call: TRBJ2-7
clone_size: -
d_call: -
cdr3_aa: CASSPSFLGYEQYF
cdr3_nt: TGTGCCAGCAGTCCTAGCTTTCTGGGGTACGAGCAGTACTTC

v_call: TRBV14
j_call: TRBJ1-2
clone_size: few
d_call: -
cdr3_aa: CASSPGTHYGYTF
cdr3_nt: TGTGCCAGCAGCCCTGGGACGCACTATGGCTACACCTTC

v_call: TRBV5-1
j_call: TRBJ1-2
clone_size: once
d_call: -
cdr3_aa: CASSLEGQGDGYTF
cdr3_nt: TGCGCCAGCAGCTTGGAGGGCCAGGGAGATGGCTACACCTTC

v_call: TRBV7-7
j_call: TRBJ2-1
clone_size: -
d_call: -
cdr3_aa: CASSLLEANEQFF
cdr3_nt: TGTGCTAGCAGCTTGTTAGAGGCCAATGAGCAGTTCTTC

v_call: TRBV27
j_call: TRBJ2-7
clone_size: few
d_call: -
cdr3_aa: CASSSLEVYEQYF
cdr3_nt: TGTGCCAGCAGTTCCTTAGAGGTCTACGAGCAGTACTTC

v_call: TRBV27
j_call: TRBJ2-2
clone_size: -
d_call: TRBD2
cdr3_aa: CASSLTSGNTGELFF
cdr3_nt: TGTGCCAGCAGTTTAACTAGCGGGAACACCGGGGAGCTGTTTTTT

v_call: TRBV19
j_call: TRBJ1-2
clone_size: -
d_call: -
cdr3_aa: CASSPGARQGEYGYTF
cdr3_nt: TGTGCCAGTAGTCCCGGAGCGAGACAAGGGGAGTATGGCTACACCTTC

v_call: TRBV10-1
j_call: TRBJ1-1
clone_size: -
d_call: -
cdr3_aa: CASSESRTLNTEAFF
cdr3_nt: TGCGCCAGCAGTGAGTCTCGGACACTGAACACTGAAGCTTTCTTT

v_call: TRBV15
j_call: TRBJ1-1
clone_size: -
d_call: -
cdr3_aa: CATSRDRLTEAFF
cdr3_nt: TGTGCCACCAGCAGAGACAGGCTGACTGAAGCTTTCTTT

v_call: TRBV2
j_call: TRBJ2-7
clone_size: -
d_call: TRBD2
cdr3_aa: CASSPPTSGPYEQYF
cdr3_nt: TGTGCCAGCAGTCCTCCGACTAGCGGACCCTACGAGCAGTACTTC

v_call: TRBV9
j_call: TRBJ2-4
clone_size: once
d_call: -
cdr3_aa: CASSSGLAKNIQYF
cdr3_nt: TGTGCCAGCAGTTCAGGTTTAGCCAAAAACATTCAGTACTTC

v_call: TRBV4-1
j_call: TRBJ2-3
clone_size: -
d_call: -
cdr3_aa: CASSSSLRTDTQYF
cdr3_nt: TGCGCCAGCAGCTCCTCACTCAGGACAGATACGCAGTATTTT

v_call: TRBV4-1
j_call: TRBJ1-5
clone_size: -
d_call: -
cdr3_aa: CASSQDEAGLSNQPQHF
cdr3_nt: TGCGCCAGCAGCCAAGATGAGGCAGGGCTTAGCAATCAGCCCCAGCATTTT

v_call: TRBV7-9
j_call: TRBJ1-1
clone_size: -
d_call: TRBD1
cdr3_aa: CASSTGVNTEAFF
cdr3_nt: TGTGCCAGCAGCACAGGGGTGAACACTGAAGCTTTCTTT

v_call: TRBV2
j_call: TRBJ2-7
clone_size: -
d_call: -
cdr3_aa: CASSDGPLSYEQYF
cdr3_nt: TGTGCCAGCAGTGACGGGCCGCTCTCCTACGAGCAGTACTTC

v_call: TRBV7-3
j_call: TRBJ2-3
clone_size: -
d_call: TRBD2
cdr3_aa: CASSLQGTSYSTDTQYF
cdr3_nt: TGTGCCAGCAGCTTACAGGGGACTAGCTATAGCACAGATACGCAGTATTTT

v_call: TRBV13
j_call: TRBJ2-7
clone_size: -
d_call: TRBD1
cdr3_aa: CASSFRQGAYEQYF
cdr3_nt: TGTGCCAGCAGCTTCCGACAGGGGGCTTACGAGCAGTACTTC

v_call: TRBV6-4
j_call: TRBJ2-7
clone_size: -
d_call: -
cdr3_aa: CARMPRQVGAYEQYF
cdr3_nt: TGTGCCAGGATGCCTCGACAGGTTGGAGCCTACGAGCAGTACTTC

v_call: TRBV2
j_call: TRBJ2-7
clone_size: -
d_call: TRBD1
cdr3_aa: CASSDPGQGLAEQYF
cdr3_nt: TGTGCCAGCAGTGACCCGGGACAGGGCTTGGCCGAGCAGTACTTC

v_call: TRBV21-1
j_call: TRBJ2-3
clone_size: -
d_call: -
cdr3_aa: CASSKRPGTGDTQYF
cdr3_nt: TGTGCCAGCAGCAAAAGGCCCGGGACCGGAGATACGCAGTATTTT

v_call: TRBV28
j_call: TRBJ2-2
clone_size: -
d_call: TRBD1
cdr3_aa: CASFPIDRGPGELFF
cdr3_nt: TGTGCCAGCTTCCCCATTGACAGGGGGCCCGGGGAGCTGTTTTTT

v_call: TRBV7-9
j_call: TRBJ2-7
clone_size: once
d_call: TRBD1
cdr3_aa: CASSLRTGDRYEQYF
cdr3_nt: TGTGCCAGCAGCTTAAGGACAGGGGACCGGTACGAGCAGTACTTC

v_call: TRBV5-6
j_call: TRBJ2-7
clone_size: -
d_call: TRBD1
cdr3_aa: CASSPGTGSYEQYF
cdr3_nt: TGTGCCAGCAGCCCCGGGACAGGGTCTTACGAGCAGTACTTC

v_call: TRBV6-1
j_call: TRBJ2-7
clone_size: -
d_call: TRBD2
cdr3_aa: CASSESAGGDEQYF
cdr3_nt: TGTGCCAGCAGTGAATCAGCGGGGGGCGACGAGCAGTACTTC